This entry describes one T cell receptor (beta chain). The antigen is unknown. The CDR3 does not end in the conserved phenylalanine or tryptophan, so this is likely a read error. No DNA is shown, since the ends of the CDR3 on it are uncertain; the CDR3 is the one TCRdb lists. A modified ARM-PCR protocol with three rounds of nested PCR amplified TCRbeta. In TCRdb, the multiplex PCR reads were re-called with MiXCR into one record per CDR3 protein. The table includes 70,000 to 90,000 distinct CDR3 sequences, about two thirds detected once. This specimen comes from a study of tumor and adjacent non-tumor tissue in lung cancer. Study summary: The patients, 10 to 11 men and five or six women, were roughly 30 to 80 with stage I to III disease. Study observations and caveats: In normal lung, the top 100 clones were significantly more dominant than in tumor. Tumor tissue had significantly higher TCR diversity than normal lung.

The CDR3 is 13 amino acids in total, end residues counted. The template was RNA from unsorted bulk tissue. More than 3 cm separated this lung sample from the edge of the tumor. Chemotherapy-naive patients with new lung cancer underwent thoracic surgery in China, August–late 2014. V usage is TRBV12-3 or TRBV12-4 and J usage is TRBJ2-1; the table names TRBD1, a call not compared with the DNA. The sequenced sample consisted of distant non-tumor lung tissue. This TCR was recovered from a woman aged 45-65 years with non-small cell lung cancer. The CDR3 loop reads CASRVAGYNEQLV.